The 14 T cell receptor beta chains given below trace back to one sample, sequenced in a study of T cell repertoires in cytomegalovirus infection. TCRdb reanalysed the reads using MiXCR and keeps one entry per CDR3 protein. The table includes hundreds of thousands of distinct CDR3 sequences, 20% to 25% detected once. Specimen: CD8+ T cells from PBMCs. The origin of the receptors is a human donor in good health (CMV status not recorded). Some clones in this sample may be carry-over from other donors' samples.

The sample holds many counts of this clonotype. The rearrangement uses TRBV7-9 and TRBJ2-3, with TRBD1 identical over 11 bases. From germline, CDR1 is SEHNR and CDR2 FQNEAQ (reference sequence). The CDR3 is made up of 15 amino acids. Losses at the gene ends were 5 bases for V and 6 bases for J; bases not matched to a gene: 7. The CDR3 protein is CASSPRTGGADTQYF. Written as DNA, the CDR3 is TGTGCCAGCAGCCCCCGGACAGGGGGCGCGGATACGCAGTATTTT.

The V gene is TRBV13, the J gene TRBJ2-1; 10 bases match TRBD2. Unmatched junction bases numbered 10, after V lost 1 base and J lost 7 bases. Germline CDR1 and CDR2: PRHDT and FYEKMQ (reference sequence). This CDR3 has 17 residues. In DNA form, the CDR3 reads TGTGCCAGCAGCTTAGTGAGCGGGGGGGCAATCTTGAATGAGCAGTTCTTC. This codes for CASSLVSGGAILNEQFF.

This clonotype has just a few counts. The chain has TRBV6-6 and TRBJ2-1; TRBD1 agrees at 10 bases. V trimming: 0 bases; J trimming: 5 bases; junction bases outside the gene matches: 7. Germline V gene data show CDR1 as MNHNY and CDR2 as SVGAGI (reference sequence). The CDR3 length is 17 residues. CDR3 DNA: TGTGCCAGCAGTTACTCGAAAAGGGGACAGGGGAACAATGAGCAGTTCTTC. Its translation is CASSYSKRGQGNNEQFF.

This clonotype turned up a few times. The chain links TRBV6-5 to TRBJ1-2, with D maybe TRBD1 (6 bases). The length of the CDR3 is 14 residues. V was cut by 3 bases and J by 2 bases, with 10 bases left in between. From germline, CDR1 is MNHEY and CDR2 SVGAGI. The CDR3 here is CASSYDQGNYGYTF. DNA of the CDR3: TGTGCCAGCAGTTATGATCAGGGGAACTATGGCTACACCTTC.

The chain carries TRBV14 and TRBJ2-5; 9 bases map to TRBD1. V shed 5 bases, J shed 6 bases, and the junction held 7 bases outside the gene matches. Germline assignment: CDR1 SGHDN and CDR2 FVKESK. The CDR3 runs 14 residues. The chain's CDR3 is CASSNRGRGKTQYF. CDR3 coding DNA: TGTGCCAGCAGCAACAGGGGGCGGGGGAAGACCCAGTACTTC. The complete variable domain, with remaining parts taken from reference TRBV14 and TRBJ2-5, reads EAGVTQFPSHSVIEKGQTVTLRCDPISGHDNLYWYRRVMGKEIKFLLHFVKESKQDESGMPNNRFLAERTGGTYSTLKVQPAELEDSGVYFCASSNRGRGKTQYFGPGTRLLVL.

In this sample, this clonotype turned up many times. The chain joins TRBV7-8 to TRBJ2-3; tentative D call: TRBD2 (6 bases). Germline V gives CDR1 SGHVS, CDR2 FQNEAQ. CDR3 length equals 15 residues. With 5 bases removed from V and 5 bases from J, the gap between germline ends came to 17 bases. The CDR3 sequence: CASSLVGGPGDTQYF. In nucleotides, the CDR3 is TGTGCCAGCAGCCTCGTAGGAGGGCCCGGAGATACGCAGTATTTT.

Remarks on this clonotype: This could be a read error, since a much larger clone is one nucleotide away. The chain employs TRBV12-3 or TRBV12-4 and TRBJ2-5; TRBD1 might be the D (5 bases). The CDR3 is 13 residues long. The DNA for the CDR3 is TGTTCCAGCAGCTTGACAGAAGAAGAGACCCAGTACTTC. Translation gives CSSSLTEEETQYF.

The chain employs TRBV5-6 and TRBJ1-1; a weak D match, TRBD1 (6 bases). Germline CDR1 is SGHDT and CDR2 is YYEEEE. The ends were cut back, 0 bases at V and 3 bases at J, with 12 bases in the middle. CDR3 size: 15 residues. Here the CDR3 reads CASSLAGVGDTEAFF. The CDR3 bases are TGTGCCAGCAGCTTGGCAGGGGTTGGAGACACTGAAGCTTTCTTT.

This clonotype was seen more than once but under ten times. The gene calls are TRBV20-1 and TRBJ1-5, with no clear D. The CDR3 is 16 residues long. Trimming took off 5 bases at V and 0 bases at J, with 17 bases between the two ends. CDR1 DFQATT and CDR2 SNEGSKA come from the germline V gene (reference sequence). The CDR3 sequence: CSAPPLDRDSNQPQHF. CDR3 nucleotide sequence: TGCAGTGCTCCCCCTCTCGACCGGGATAGCAATCAGCCCCAGCATTTT.

This clonotype was seen at least ten times. The rearrangement joins TRBV7-9 to TRBJ1-1, with unresolved D. CDR1 is SEHNR, CDR2 FQNEAQ, per germline (reference sequence). The CDR3 consists of 16 residues. V was shortened by 4 bases and J by 1 base, with 16 bases between the two germline ends. The CDR3 spells CASSYVSTDPNTEAFF. In DNA, the CDR3 is TGTGCCAGCAGCTACGTTAGTACAGACCCGAACACTGAAGCTTTCTTT.

This rearrangement joins TRBV5-4 to TRBJ2-1; D possibly corresponds to TRBD1 (6 bases). The germline gives CDR1 SGHNT, CDR2 YYREEE (reference sequence). With 4 bases removed from V and 12 bases from J, the gap between germline ends came to 20 bases. The CDR3 loop spans 14 amino acids. The CDR3 loop is CASSPEQGSLGQFF. The CDR3 coding sequence is TGTGCCAGCAGCCCAGAACAGGGTTCCCTCGGGCAGTTCTTC.

This chain uses TRBV20-1 with TRBJ1-2, with D possibly being TRBD1 (5 bases). This CDR3 has 15 residues. Germline CDR1 DFQATT, CDR2 SNEGSKA (reference sequence). The ends were cut back, 3 bases at V and 4 bases at J, with 18 bases in the middle. DNA for the CDR3: TGCAGTGCTAGTGCCTGGGAGGGGTTGGCCTATGGCTACACCTTC. Translating it yields CSASAWEGLAYGYTF.

The genes are TRBV3-1 and TRBJ1-5; perhaps TRBD1 as D (5 bases). Germline loops: CDR1 LGHDT, CDR2 YNNKEL (reference sequence). The CDR3 has 16 amino acids. Trimming took off 0 bases at V and 4 bases at J, with 13 bases between the two ends. The CDR3 DNA is TGTGCCAGCAGCCAAGATGGCCAGGGAGGAAATCAGCCCCAGCATTTT. It encodes CASSQDGQGGNQPQHF.

V usage is TRBV5-1 and J usage is TRBJ2-1; tentatively, D is TRBD1 or TRBD2 (5 bases each). V shed 0 bases and J shed 2 bases, with 9 bases lying between them. CDR1 is SGHRS, CDR2 YFSETQ, per germline. This CDR3 is built from 15 residues. CDR3 coding DNA: TGCGCCAGCAGCTTGGATATGGGGGCCTACAATGAGCAGTTCTTC. It translates to CASSLDMGAYNEQFF.